These 32 T cell receptor beta chains were all obtained from the same sample, sequenced in a study of cytomegalovirus exposure and HLA in healthy donors. PCR was performed using 60 Vbeta and 13 Jbeta primers. Method: immunoSEQ multiplex PCR; TCRdb's copy keeps in-frame clones and lacks some. The repertoire includes 150,000 to 250,000 clones, approximately 85% of them detected once, and around 6.3% sits in the top ten. The source material was PBMCs. The origin of the receptors is a woman aged 45-65 years in good health and CMV-seropositive.

The rearrangement links TRBV6-6 to TRBJ1-5; D is perhaps TRBD1 (6 bases). There are 12 residues in the CDR3. V lost 2 bases to trimming and J lost 7 bases, with 6 bases between them. CDR1 and CDR2 from the germline V gene are MNHNY and SVGAGI (reference sequence). CDR3 region: CASSYGGQPQHF. In DNA, the CDR3 is TGTGCCAGCAGTTACGGGGGCCAGCCCCAGCATTTT.

V is TRBV5-5 and J is TRBJ2-7; a possible D gene is TRBD1 (6 bases). The V end was cut by 3 bases, the J end by 3 bases, with 16 bases between. The CDR3 extends over 15 amino acids. The germline V gene encodes CDR1 SGHKS and CDR2 YYEKEE (reference sequence). The CDR3 protein is CASSSDSRSSYEQYF. The DNA of the CDR3 is TGTGCCAGCAGCTCGGACAGCCGATCTAGCTACGAGCAGTACTTC. Looking up the rest from reference TRBV5-5 and TRBJ2-7 gives the full variable domain: DAGVTQSPTHLIKTRGQQVTLRCSPISGHKSVSWYQQVLGQGPQFIFQYYEKEERGRGNFPDRFSARQFPNYSSELNVNALLLGDSALYLCASSSDSRSSYEQYFGPGTRLTVT.

DNA for the CDR3: TGTGCCAGCAGAACCGGGACAGACACCGGGGAGCTGTTTTTT. It yields the protein CASRTGTDTGELFF. The chain employs TRBV7-8 and TRBJ2-2, with 7 bases fitting TRBD1. The CDR3 runs 14 residues. Germline V gene data show CDR1 as SGHVS and CDR2 as FQNEAQ. The V segment lost 6 bases and the J segment 3 bases; nucleotides outside the gene matches: 4.

There are a few counts of this clone. The chain uses TRBV19 and TRBJ2-7, with D perhaps matching TRBD1 (6 bases). The CDR3 contains 14 residues. CDR1 and CDR2 from the germline V gene are LNHDA and SQIVND (reference sequence). Trimming took 3 bases from V and 4 from J, leaving 13 bases between them. CDR3 bases: TGTGCCAGTAGTATCCAAAAGGGGGATTACGAGCAGTACTTC. Protein product: CASSIQKGDYEQYF.

The V call is TRBV19, the J call TRBJ1-5, with D maybe TRBD1 (5 bases). The CDR3 is 13 residues long. Germline V gene lookup returns CDR1 LNHDA and CDR2 SQIVND (reference sequence). Trimming pared 6 bases from V and 5 bases from J, leaving 11 bases between. This chain's CDR3 is CASSAGRYQPQHF. CDR3 sequence (DNA): TGTGCCAGTAGCGCGGGACGTTATCAGCCCCAGCATTTT.

To note about this clone: This sample also contains other DNA sequences that code for the same CDR3. This sequence joins TRBV11-2 and TRBJ1-5, with D unresolved. CDR1 is SGHAT and CDR2 is FQNNGV in the germline V gene. The CDR3 has 15 amino acids. The V end lost 1 base, the J end lost 0 bases, and 7 bases lay between the germline ends. The CDR3 reads CASSLGTNSNQPQHF. CDR3 bases: TGTGCCAGCAGCTTAGGAACAAATAGCAATCAGCCCCAGCATTTT.

This rearrangement joins TRBV6-1 to TRBJ1-2, with D hard to call. The CDR3 has 14 residues. Trimming stripped 8 bases from V and 8 bases from J, with 21 bases between. CDR1 is MNHNS and CDR2 is SASEGT in the germline V gene. CDR3: CASDIGDRETGYTF. The CDR3 DNA reads as TGTGCCAGCGATATCGGAGACCGCGAAACGGGCTACACCTTC.

V gene TRBV5-1 combines with J gene TRBJ2-7; possibly TRBD2 for D (5 bases). V dropped 7 bases and J dropped 3 bases, with 17 bases sitting between them. Germline V gene lookup returns CDR1 SGHRS and CDR2 YFSETQ. The CDR3 spans 14 residues. CDR3 nucleotides: TGCGCCAGCGGCGACTCTAGCCTCTTCTACGAGCAGTACTTC. Protein: CASGDSSLFYEQYF. Drawing the rest from reference TRBV5-1 and TRBJ2-7, the complete variable domain is KAGVTQTPRYLIKTRGQQVTLSCSPISGHRSVSWYQQTPGQGLQFLFEYFSETQRNKGNFPGRFSGRQFSNSRSEMNVSTLELGDSALYLCASGDSSLFYEQYFGPGTRLTVT.

The gene calls are TRBV2 and TRBJ1-6; 7 nucleotides agree with TRBD1. Trimming at V came to 5 bases and at J to 9 bases, leaving 13 bases not matched to a gene. The length of the CDR3 is 16 residues. The germline V gene has CDR1 SNHLY and CDR2 FYNNEI. The chain's CDR3 is CASSPYSTGDGSPLHF. CDR3 in DNA: TGTGCCAGCAGTCCCTACTCCACAGGGGATGGTTCACCCCTCCACTTT.

The V and J genes are TRBV4-2 and TRBJ2-3; D perhaps matches TRBD2 (6 bases). V shed 0 bases and J shed 6 bases, with 13 bases lying between them. This CDR3 contains 15 residues. Germline V gene sequence: CDR1 LGHNA, CDR2 YNFKEQ. CDR3 nucleotide sequence: TGTGCCAGCAGCCAAGAAAACGGGAGAGCGGATACGCAGTATTTT. Translation: CASSQENGRADTQYF.

This clone was counted a few times. The V gene is TRBV6-5, the J gene TRBJ2-7; the match to TRBD2 covers 11 bases. Germline V gene data show CDR1 as MNHEY and CDR2 as SVGAGI. The CDR3 covers 14 residues. J was trimmed by 4 bases and V by 6 bases; bases with no gene match: 5. The CDR3 bases are TGTGCCAGCAGGCCGGGACTAGCGGAATACGAGCAGTACTTC. Its protein product is CASRPGLAEYEQYF.

This chain links TRBV11-2 with TRBJ2-7, with unresolved D. Trimming left V 0 bases short and J 3 bases short, with 9 bases between. CDR1 and CDR2 (germline): SGHAT, FQNNGV. The CDR3 spans 14 residues. The CDR3 region has the DNA TGTGCCAGCAGCTTAGAGCGTTTGAACTACGAGCAGTACTTC. Protein product: CASSLERLNYEQYF.

The V and J genes are TRBV6-6 and TRBJ2-7; perhaps TRBD2 as D (6 bases). The CDR3 runs 16 residues. Germline V lookup: CDR1 MNHNY, CDR2 SVGAGI (reference sequence). V was shortened by 0 bases and J by 4 bases, with 16 bases between the two germline ends. This chain's CDR3 is CASSYSIDGGGYEQYF. The CDR3 DNA reads TGTGCCAGCAGTTACTCGATCGACGGGGGTGGATACGAGCAGTACTTC.

V gene TRBV19 combines with J gene TRBJ1-5; D is ambiguous. Germline CDR1 LNHDA, CDR2 SQIVND (reference sequence). V lost 5 bases and J 8 bases, leaving 13 bases between the germline ends. The CDR3 runs 13 residues. The CDR3 DNA reads TGTGCCAGTAGTTTAGGGTTGAGTAAGCCCCAGCATTTT. Protein sequence: CASSLGLSKPQHF.

The chain links TRBV2 to TRBJ2-1; possibly TRBD1 for D (5 bases). Between the trimmed V and J ends, which lost 7 bases and 7 bases, there was a span of 11 bases. In germline, CDR1 is SNHLY, CDR2 FYNNEI. This CDR3 comprises 12 residues. The CDR3 nucleotides read TGTGCCAGCAAGGCCAGGGATAATGAGCAGTTCTTC. Translated: CASKARDNEQFF.

This chain's CDR3 is CASSASRSEQFF. The DNA for the CDR3 is TGTGCCAGCAGTGCCTCTAGGAGTGAGCAGTTCTTC. This chain joins TRBV6-6 and TRBJ2-1, with no clear D. Germline V CDR1 and CDR2: MNHNY, SVGAGI (reference sequence). This CDR3 spans 12 amino acids. V shed 5 bases and J shed 9 bases, with 11 bases lying between them.

The chain combines TRBV7-9 with TRBJ1-4; 11 positions match TRBD1. Germline V gives CDR1 SEHNR, CDR2 FQNEAQ (reference sequence). Trimming removed 5 bases from V and 6 bases from J; junction bases left unmatched: 2. This CDR3 has 14 amino acids. The CDR3 sequence is CASSRDRGDEKLFF. The CDR3 DNA follows: TGTGCCAGCAGCCGGGACAGGGGGGATGAAAAACTGTTTTTT. The complete variable domain, with remaining parts taken from reference TRBV7-9 and TRBJ1-4, reads DTGVSQNPRHKITKRGQNVTFRCDPISEHNRLYWYRQTLGQGPEFLTYFQNEAQLEKSRLLSDRFSAERPKGSFSTLEIQRTEQGDSAMYLCASSRDRGDEKLFFGSGTQLSVL.

The chain links TRBV25-1 to TRBJ1-1; unclear D gene. The V gene lost 3 bases and the J gene lost 9 bases, with 23 bases spanning the gap. There are 16 residues in the CDR3. Germline-derived CDR1 and CDR2 are MGHDK and SYGVNS. The CDR3 protein is CASSDSRDGERGQAFF. The CDR3 nucleotides are TGTGCCAGCAGTGACAGCCGGGATGGGGAGCGCGGACAAGCTTTCTTT.

V usage is TRBV2 and J usage is TRBJ2-1; 10 nucleotides match TRBD2. Unmatched junction bases numbered 1, after V lost 4 bases and J lost 4 bases. Germline V lookup: CDR1 SNHLY, CDR2 FYNNEI. The CDR3 sequence is 14 residues long. CDR3 sequence: CASSGTSGYNEQFF. CDR3 in DNA: TGTGCCAGCAGTGGGACTAGCGGATACAATGAGCAGTTCTTC.

The chain links TRBV5-4 to TRBJ2-2; tentatively, D is TRBD2 (7 bases). In germline, CDR1 is SGHNT, CDR2 YYREEE (reference sequence). The CDR3 sequence is 15 residues long. Trimming took 4 bases from V and 3 from J, leaving 13 bases between them. CDR3 DNA: TGTGCCAGCAGCCGCGGGGGCGGTTACACCGGGGAGCTGTTTTTT. Translation gives CASSRGGGYTGELFF.

V is TRBV7-2 and J is TRBJ2-5; TRBD1 is a possible D gene (6 bases). Per germline, CDR1 SGHTA and CDR2 FQGNSA. This CDR3 comprises 13 residues. The V end lost 0 bases, the J end lost 5 bases, and 7 bases lay between the germline ends. The CDR3 loop is CASSLARGETQYF. The CDR3 DNA reads as TGTGCCAGCAGCTTAGCAAGGGGGGAGACCCAGTACTTC.

J is TRBJ2-1 and V is TRBV27; TRBD2 agrees at 9 bases. CDR3 size: 14 residues. After removal of 6 bases from V and 5 bases from J, the junction contained 5 bases not matched to a gene. CDR1 MNHEY and CDR2 SMNVEV come from the germline V gene (reference sequence). CDR3 amino acids: CASRTSGANNEQFF. Here the CDR3 DNA reads TGTGCCAGCAGGACTAGCGGAGCGAACAATGAGCAGTTCTTC.

The rearrangement links TRBV4-3 to TRBJ2-7; D not certain. CDR1 and CDR2 from the germline V gene are LGHNA and YSLEER. Trimming pared 0 bases from V and 2 bases from J, leaving 14 bases between. The CDR3 contains 16 residues. The CDR3 protein is CASSQDLRQDTYEQYF. The CDR3 DNA follows: TGCGCCAGCAGCCAAGATCTTCGGCAGGATACCTACGAGCAGTACTTC.

This chain links TRBV10-1 with TRBJ2-7; TRBD2 matches at 10 bases. Trimming at V came to 6 bases and at J to 6 bases, leaving 5 bases not matched to a gene. Germline lookup yields CDR1 WNHNN and CDR2 SYGVQD (reference sequence). The CDR3 consists of 13 residues. The CDR3 sequence is CASSRTSGGEQYF. The CDR3 DNA follows: TGCGCCAGCAGCCGGACTAGCGGAGGCGAGCAGTACTTC.

This sequence joins TRBV28 and TRBJ2-1; D ambiguous. The germline gives CDR1 MDHEN, CDR2 SYDVKM. The CDR3 loop spans 12 amino acids. The ends were cut back, 8 bases at V and 6 bases at J, with 11 bases in the middle. The CDR3 reads CASLKRVNEQFF. The CDR3, as DNA: TGTGCCAGCCTTAAAAGAGTCAATGAGCAGTTCTTC.

Only one count was recorded for this clone. The chain couples TRBV21-1 to TRBJ1-6. TRBV21-1 is flagged as a pseudogene. The CDR3 is 16 residues long. CDR3 amino acids: CASADRIMPYNSPLHF. CDR3 nucleotide sequence: TGTGCCAGCGCGGATCGTATAATGCCCTATAATTCACCCCTCCACTTT.

The chain combines TRBV7-9 with TRBJ1-5; maybe TRBD1 (6 bases). The CDR3 spans 14 residues. V shed 5 bases and J shed 6 bases, with 14 bases lying between them. CDR1 SEHNR and CDR2 FQNEAQ come from the germline V gene (reference sequence). The chain's CDR3 is CASSPGGGFQPQHF. CDR3 bases: TGTGCCAGCAGCCCCGGGGGGGGCTTTCAGCCCCAGCATTTT.

J is TRBJ2-2 and V is TRBV6-5; D not resolved. The CDR3 sequence is 15 residues long. CDR1 MNHEY and CDR2 SVGAGI come from the germline V gene. With 3 bases removed from V and 3 bases from J, the gap between germline ends came to 11 bases. CDR3 residues: CASSYFQDDTGELFF. In DNA form, the CDR3 reads TGTGCCAGCAGTTATTTCCAGGATGACACCGGGGAGCTGTTTTTT.

The chain links TRBV9 to TRBJ1-1; 11 nucleotides agree with TRBD1. The CDR3 loop spans 17 amino acids. Germline V gene sequence: CDR1 SGDLS, CDR2 YYNGEE. V was clipped by 5 bases and J by 0 bases; unmatched bases: 9. DNA for the CDR3: TGTGCCAGCAGTCCCGGGACAGGGGGTTCCATGAACACTGAAGCTTTCTTT. Translated: CASSPGTGGSMNTEAFF.

This sequence joins TRBV4-1 and TRBJ2-5, with 9 positions matching TRBD1. The length of the CDR3 is 19 residues. J gave up 13 bases and V 4 bases, and 28 bases lay outside the gene matches. Germline assignment: CDR1 MGHRA and CDR2 YSYEKL. CDR3 bases: TGCGCCAGCAGCCTGGAGGGGACAGGGTCGGTTATTTCGATGGGACCACTGTACTTC. Amino acids: CASSLEGTGSVISMGPLYF.

The CDR3 DNA reads TGTGCCACCAGCAGAGAACACACCCGCGAGCAGTTCTTC. The encoded protein is CATSREHTREQFF. V and J are TRBV15 and TRBJ2-1, with no clear D. The V end lost 0 bases, the J end lost 10 bases, and 10 bases lay between the germline ends. The CDR3 has 13 amino acids. CDR1 is LNHNV, CDR2 YYDKDF, per germline (reference sequence). The complete variable domain, with remaining parts taken from reference TRBV15 and TRBJ2-1, reads DAMVIQNPRYQVTQFGKPVTLSCSQTLNHNVMYWYQQKSSQAPKLLFHYYDKDFNNEADTPDNFQSRRPNTSFCFLDIRSPGLGDTAMYLCATSREHTREQFFGPGTRLTVL.

The chain has TRBV5-4 and TRBJ1-6; D is unresolved. Per the germline V gene, CDR1 is SGHNT and CDR2 is YYREEE (reference sequence). CDR3 length: 14 residues. The V end lost 4 bases, the J end lost 9 bases, and 14 bases lay between the germline ends. The CDR3 nucleotides read TGTGCCAGCAGCCCAGCACTCCTAGGTTCACCCCTCCACTTT. Translating it yields CASSPALLGSPLHF. Based on the CDR3 plus reference TRBV5-4 and TRBJ1-6, the full variable domain is ETGVTQSPTHLIKTRGQQVTLRCSSQSGHNTVSWYQQALGQGPQFIFQYYREEENGRGNFPPRFSGLQFPNYSSELNVNALELDDSALYLCASSPALLGSPLHFGNGTRLTVT.